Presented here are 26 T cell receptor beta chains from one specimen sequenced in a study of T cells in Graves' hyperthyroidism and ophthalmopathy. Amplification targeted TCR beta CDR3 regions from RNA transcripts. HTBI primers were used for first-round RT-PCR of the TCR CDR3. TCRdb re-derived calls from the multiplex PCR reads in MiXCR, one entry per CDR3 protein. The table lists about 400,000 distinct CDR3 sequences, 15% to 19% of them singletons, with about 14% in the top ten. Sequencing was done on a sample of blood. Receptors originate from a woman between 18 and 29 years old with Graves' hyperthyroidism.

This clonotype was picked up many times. The CDR3 is CASSLPGQGIFVSYEQYF. In nucleotides, the CDR3 is TGTGCCAGCAGTCTTCCGGGACAGGGGATTTTTGTATCCTACGAGCAGTACTTC. The rearrangement links TRBV2 to TRBJ2-7; 10 bases line up with TRBD1. CDR1 SNHLY and CDR2 FYNNEI come from the germline V gene. The V gene end was trimmed by 5 bases and the J gene end by 1 base; junction bases not matched to a gene: 14. The CDR3 has 18 residues.

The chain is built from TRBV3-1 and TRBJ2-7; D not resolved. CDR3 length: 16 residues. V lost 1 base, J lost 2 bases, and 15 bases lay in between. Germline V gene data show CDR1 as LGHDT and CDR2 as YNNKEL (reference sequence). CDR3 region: CASSQGSQVNTYEQYF. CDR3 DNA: TGTGCCAGCAGCCAAGGAAGCCAGGTAAATACCTACGAGCAGTACTTC.

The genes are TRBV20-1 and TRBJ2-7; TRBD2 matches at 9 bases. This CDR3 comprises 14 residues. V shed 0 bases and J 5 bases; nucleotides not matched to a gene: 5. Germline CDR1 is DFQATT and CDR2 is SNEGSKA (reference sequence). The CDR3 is CSARDVAGVNEQYF. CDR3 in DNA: TGCAGTGCTAGAGATGTAGCGGGGGTCAACGAGCAGTACTTC.

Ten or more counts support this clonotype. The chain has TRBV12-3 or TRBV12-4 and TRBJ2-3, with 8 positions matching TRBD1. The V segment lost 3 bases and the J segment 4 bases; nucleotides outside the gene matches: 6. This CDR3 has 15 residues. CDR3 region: CASSLAGGRSDTQYF. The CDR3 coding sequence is TGTGCCAGCAGTTTGGCAGGGGGCAGGTCAGATACGCAGTATTTT.

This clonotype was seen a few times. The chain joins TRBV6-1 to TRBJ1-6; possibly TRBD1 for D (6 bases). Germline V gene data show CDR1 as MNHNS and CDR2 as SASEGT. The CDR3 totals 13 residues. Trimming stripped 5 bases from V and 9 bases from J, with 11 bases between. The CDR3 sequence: CASSTGSVSPLHF. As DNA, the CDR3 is TGTGCCAGCAGTACAGGGTCAGTTTCACCCCTCCACTTT.

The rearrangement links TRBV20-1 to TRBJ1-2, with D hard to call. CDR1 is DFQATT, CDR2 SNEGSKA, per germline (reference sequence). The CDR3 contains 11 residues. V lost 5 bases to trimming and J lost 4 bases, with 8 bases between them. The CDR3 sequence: CSAGRIYGYTF. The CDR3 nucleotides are TGCAGTGCTGGTCGGATCTATGGCTACACCTTC.

Here the CDR3 DNA reads TGTGCCACCAGTGATTCCGTTGTGGAGGAGAGCTCCTACAATGAGCAGTTCTTC. Protein product: CATSDSVVEESSYNEQFF. The J gene is TRBJ2-1, the V gene TRBV24-1; perhaps TRBD2 as D (5 bases). The V end was cut by 2 bases, the J end by 0 bases, with 16 bases between. CDR3 length: 18 residues. Germline CDR1 reads KGHDR; CDR2 reads SFDVKD.

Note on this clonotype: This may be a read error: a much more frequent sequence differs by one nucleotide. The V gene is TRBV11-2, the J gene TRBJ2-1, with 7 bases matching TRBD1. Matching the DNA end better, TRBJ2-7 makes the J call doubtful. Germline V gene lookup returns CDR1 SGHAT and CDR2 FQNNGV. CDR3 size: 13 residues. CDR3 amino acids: CASATDRQNEQYF. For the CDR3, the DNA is TGTGCCAGCGCCACGGACAGGCAGAATGAGCAGTACTTC.

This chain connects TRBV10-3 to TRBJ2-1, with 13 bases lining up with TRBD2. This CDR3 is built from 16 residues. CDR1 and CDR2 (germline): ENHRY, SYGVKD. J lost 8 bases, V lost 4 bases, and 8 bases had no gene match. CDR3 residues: CAISGRTSGSFDEQFF. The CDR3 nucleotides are TGTGCCATCAGTGGAAGGACTAGCGGGAGCTTCGATGAGCAGTTCTTC.

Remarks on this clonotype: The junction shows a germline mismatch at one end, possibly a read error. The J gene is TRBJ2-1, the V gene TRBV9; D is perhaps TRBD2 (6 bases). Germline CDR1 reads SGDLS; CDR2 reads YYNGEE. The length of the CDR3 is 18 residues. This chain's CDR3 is CAGSVGRREASWYNEQFF. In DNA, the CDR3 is TGTGCCGGCAGCGTAGGCAGGAGGGAGGCTAGTTGGTACAATGAGCAGTTCTTC.

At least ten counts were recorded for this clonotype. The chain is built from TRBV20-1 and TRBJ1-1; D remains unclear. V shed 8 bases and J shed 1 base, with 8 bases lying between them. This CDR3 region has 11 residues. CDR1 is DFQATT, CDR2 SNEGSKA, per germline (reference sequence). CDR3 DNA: TGCAGTACTGAGCAGAACACTGAAGCTTTCTTT. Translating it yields CSTEQNTEAFF.

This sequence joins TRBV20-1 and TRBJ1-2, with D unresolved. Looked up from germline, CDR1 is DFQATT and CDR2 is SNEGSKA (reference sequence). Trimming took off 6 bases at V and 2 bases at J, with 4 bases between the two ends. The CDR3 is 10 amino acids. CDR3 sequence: CSAENYGYTF. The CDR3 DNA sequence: TGCAGTGCCGAAAACTATGGCTACACCTTC.

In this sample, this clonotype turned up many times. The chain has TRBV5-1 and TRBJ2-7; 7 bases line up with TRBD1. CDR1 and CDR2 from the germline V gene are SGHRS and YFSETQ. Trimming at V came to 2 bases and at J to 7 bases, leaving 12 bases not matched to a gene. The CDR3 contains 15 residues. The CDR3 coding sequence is TGCGCCAGCAGCTTTGCAGAGGGGGCAGGAAGAGAGCAGTACTTC. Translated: CASSFAEGAGREQYF. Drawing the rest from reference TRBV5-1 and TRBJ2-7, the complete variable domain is KAGVTQTPRYLIKTRGQQVTLSCSPISGHRSVSWYQQTPGQGLQFLFEYFSETQRNKGNFPGRFSGRQFSNSRSEMNVSTLELGDSALYLCASSFAEGAGREQYFGPGTRLTVT.

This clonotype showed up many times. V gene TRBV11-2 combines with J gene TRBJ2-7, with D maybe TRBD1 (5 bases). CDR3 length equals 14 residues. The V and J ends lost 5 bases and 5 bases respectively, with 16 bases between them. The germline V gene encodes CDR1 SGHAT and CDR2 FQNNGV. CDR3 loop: CASSPQGLTDEQYF. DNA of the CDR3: TGTGCCAGCAGCCCCCAGGGTCTGACAGACGAGCAGTACTTC.

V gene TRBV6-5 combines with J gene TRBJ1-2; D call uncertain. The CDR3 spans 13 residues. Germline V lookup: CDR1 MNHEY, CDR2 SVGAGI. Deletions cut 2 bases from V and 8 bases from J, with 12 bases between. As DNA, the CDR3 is TGTGCCAGCAGTTACGGGTCCGGGCAAGGCTACACCTTC. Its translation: CASSYGSGQGYTF.

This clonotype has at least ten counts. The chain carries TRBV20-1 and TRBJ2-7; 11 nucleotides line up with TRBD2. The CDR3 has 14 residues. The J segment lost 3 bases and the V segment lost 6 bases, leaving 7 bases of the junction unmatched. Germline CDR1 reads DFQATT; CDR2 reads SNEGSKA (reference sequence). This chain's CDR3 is CSADSGTSGYEQYF. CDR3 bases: TGCAGTGCCGATTCCGGGACTAGCGGCTACGAGCAGTACTTC.

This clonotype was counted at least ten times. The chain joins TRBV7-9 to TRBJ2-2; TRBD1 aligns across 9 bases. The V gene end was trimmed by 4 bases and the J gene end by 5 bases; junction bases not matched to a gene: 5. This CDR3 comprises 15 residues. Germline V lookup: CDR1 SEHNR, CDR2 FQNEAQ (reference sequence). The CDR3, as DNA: TGTGCCAGCAGCTACCGGGACAGGGAGACCGGGGAGCTGTTTTTT. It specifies CASSYRDRETGELFF.

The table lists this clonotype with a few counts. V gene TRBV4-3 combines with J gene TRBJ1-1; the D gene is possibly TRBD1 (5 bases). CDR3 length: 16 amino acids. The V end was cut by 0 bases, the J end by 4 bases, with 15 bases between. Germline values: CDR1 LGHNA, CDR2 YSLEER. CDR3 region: CASSQEKDTLVTEAFF. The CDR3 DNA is TGCGCCAGCAGCCAAGAAAAGGACACCTTGGTCACTGAAGCTTTCTTT.

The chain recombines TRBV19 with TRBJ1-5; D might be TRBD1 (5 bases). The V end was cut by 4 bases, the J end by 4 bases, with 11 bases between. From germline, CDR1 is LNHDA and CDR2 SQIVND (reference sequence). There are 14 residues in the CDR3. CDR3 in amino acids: CASSTQARNQPQHF. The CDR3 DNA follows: TGTGCCAGTAGTACACAGGCTCGGAATCAGCCCCAGCATTTT.

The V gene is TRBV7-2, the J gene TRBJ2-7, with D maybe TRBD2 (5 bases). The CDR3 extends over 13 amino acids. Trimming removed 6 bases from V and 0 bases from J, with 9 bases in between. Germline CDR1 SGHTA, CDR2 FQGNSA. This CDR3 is CASRPGSSYEQYF. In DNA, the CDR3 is TGTGCCAGCAGGCCGGGATCCTCCTACGAGCAGTACTTC. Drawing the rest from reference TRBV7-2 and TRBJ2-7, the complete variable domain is GAGVSQSPSNKVTEKGKDVELRCDPISGHTALYWYRQSLGQGLEFLIYFQGNSAPDKSGLPSDRFSAERTGGSVSTLTIQRTQQEDSAVYLCASRPGSSYEQYFGPGTRLTVT.

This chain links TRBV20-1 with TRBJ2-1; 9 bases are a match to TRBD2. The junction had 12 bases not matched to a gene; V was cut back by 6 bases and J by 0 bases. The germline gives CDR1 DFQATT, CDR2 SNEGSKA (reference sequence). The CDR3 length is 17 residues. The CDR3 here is CSAKWGTSWSSYNEQFF. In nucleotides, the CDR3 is TGCAGTGCCAAATGGGGGACTAGCTGGAGCTCCTACAATGAGCAGTTCTTC.

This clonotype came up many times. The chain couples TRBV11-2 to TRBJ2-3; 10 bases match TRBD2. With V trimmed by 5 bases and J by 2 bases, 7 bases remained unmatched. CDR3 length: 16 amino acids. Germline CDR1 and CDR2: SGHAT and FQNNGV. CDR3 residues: CASSQIAGGHTDTQYF. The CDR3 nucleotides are TGTGCCAGCAGCCAAATAGCGGGGGGACACACAGATACGCAGTATTTT.

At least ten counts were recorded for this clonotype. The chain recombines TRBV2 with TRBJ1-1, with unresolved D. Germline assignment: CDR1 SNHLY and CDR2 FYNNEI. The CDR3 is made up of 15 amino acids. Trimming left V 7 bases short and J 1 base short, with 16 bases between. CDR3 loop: CASNLNPRRNTEAFF. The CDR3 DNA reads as TGTGCCAGCAACCTTAATCCCAGGAGGAACACTGAAGCTTTCTTT.

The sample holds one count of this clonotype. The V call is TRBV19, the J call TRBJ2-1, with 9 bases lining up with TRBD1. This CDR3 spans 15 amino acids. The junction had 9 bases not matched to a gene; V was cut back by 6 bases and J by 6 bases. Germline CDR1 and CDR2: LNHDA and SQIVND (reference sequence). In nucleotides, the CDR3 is TGTGCCAGTAGCGTTGACAGGGGGTCGACCAATGAGCAGTTCTTC. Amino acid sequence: CASSVDRGSTNEQFF.

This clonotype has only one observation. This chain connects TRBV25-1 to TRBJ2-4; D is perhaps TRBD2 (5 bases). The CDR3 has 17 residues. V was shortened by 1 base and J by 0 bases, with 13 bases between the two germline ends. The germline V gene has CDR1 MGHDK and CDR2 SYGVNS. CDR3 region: CASSESRAELAKNIQYF. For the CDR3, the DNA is TGTGCCAGCAGTGAATCGCGAGCGGAACTAGCCAAAAACATTCAGTACTTC.

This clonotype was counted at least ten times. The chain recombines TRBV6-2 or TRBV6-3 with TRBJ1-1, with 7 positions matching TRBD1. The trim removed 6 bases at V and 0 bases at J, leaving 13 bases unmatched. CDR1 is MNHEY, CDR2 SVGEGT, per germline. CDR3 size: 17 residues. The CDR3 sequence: CASRERGQNLMNTEAFF. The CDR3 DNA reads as TGTGCCAGCAGGGAAAGGGGACAGAACCTCATGAACACTGAAGCTTTCTTT.